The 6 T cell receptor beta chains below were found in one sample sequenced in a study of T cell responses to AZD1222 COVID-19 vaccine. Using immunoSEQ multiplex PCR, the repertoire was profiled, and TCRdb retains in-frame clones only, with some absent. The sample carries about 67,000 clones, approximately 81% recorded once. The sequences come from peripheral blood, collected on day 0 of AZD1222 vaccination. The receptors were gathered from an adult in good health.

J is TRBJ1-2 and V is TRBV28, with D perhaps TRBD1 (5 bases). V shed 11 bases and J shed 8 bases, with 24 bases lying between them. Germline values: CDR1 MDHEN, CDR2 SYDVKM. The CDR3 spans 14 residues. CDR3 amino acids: CAGSLGVAKGGYTF. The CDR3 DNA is TGTGCCGGAAGTTTGGGGGTGGCGAAGGGGGGCTACACCTTC.

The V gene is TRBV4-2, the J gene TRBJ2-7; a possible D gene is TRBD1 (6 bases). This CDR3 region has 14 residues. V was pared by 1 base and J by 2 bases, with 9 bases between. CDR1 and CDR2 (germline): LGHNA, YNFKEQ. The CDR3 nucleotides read TGTGCCAGCAGCCAAGGGGGGCCCGCCTACGAGCAGTACTTC. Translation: CASSQGGPAYEQYF.

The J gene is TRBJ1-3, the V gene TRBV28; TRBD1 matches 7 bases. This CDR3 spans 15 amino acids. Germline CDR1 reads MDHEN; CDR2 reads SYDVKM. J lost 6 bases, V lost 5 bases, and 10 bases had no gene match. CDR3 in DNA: TGTGCCAGCAGTCGCAACAGGGGAGGTCAAAACACCATATATTTT. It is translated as CASSRNRGGQNTIYF.

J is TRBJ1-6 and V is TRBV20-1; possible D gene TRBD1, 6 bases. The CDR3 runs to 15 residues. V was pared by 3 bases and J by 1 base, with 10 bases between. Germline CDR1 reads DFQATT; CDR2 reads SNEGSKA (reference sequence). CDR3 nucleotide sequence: TGCAGTGCTAGTTTACAGGGTTCCTATAATTCACCCCTCCACTTT. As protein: CSASLQGSYNSPLHF.

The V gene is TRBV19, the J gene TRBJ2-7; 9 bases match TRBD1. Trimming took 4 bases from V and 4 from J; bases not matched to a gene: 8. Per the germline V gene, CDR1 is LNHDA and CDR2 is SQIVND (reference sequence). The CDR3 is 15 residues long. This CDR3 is CASSTGTGMGYEQYF. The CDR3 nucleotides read TGTGCCAGTAGTACCGGGACAGGGATGGGGTACGAGCAGTACTTC.

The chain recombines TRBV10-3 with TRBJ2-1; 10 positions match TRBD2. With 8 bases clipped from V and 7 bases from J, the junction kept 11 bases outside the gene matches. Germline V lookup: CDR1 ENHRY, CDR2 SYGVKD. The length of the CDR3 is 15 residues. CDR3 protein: CAIGWTSGKGNEQFF. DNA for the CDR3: TGTGCCATCGGCTGGACTAGCGGAAAGGGAAATGAGCAGTTCTTC.